The rows below give T cell receptor beta chains drawn from one sample of a study of T cell responses to AZD1222 COVID-19 vaccine. Sequencing used immunoSEQ multiplex PCR; TCRdb keeps in-frame clones, though not all of them. In the table there are tens of thousands of clones, about 86% of which are singletons. The input for sequencing was peripheral blood, taken on day 0 of AZD1222 vaccination. Source of these receptors: an adult in good health. Each CDR3 is given without its conserved first and last residue.

TRBV29-1	TRBJ1-2	SVEGRGANYGYT
TRBV5-1	TRBJ1-2	ASSLQGSADGYT
TRBV4-3	TRBJ1-2	ASSLKKTGLNYGYT
TRBV24-1	TRBJ1-5	ATSEGNQPQH
TRBV7-3	TRBJ2-1	ASRQGLAGVDEQF
TRBV7-2	TRBJ1-5	ASSLAPPGNQPQH
TRBV6-5	TRBJ2-7	ASSYQRRYEQY
TRBV3-1/TRBV3-2	TRBJ1-2	ASSRPSWNLVYGYT
TRBV18	TRBJ1-2	ASSPGTDTLNGDT
TRBV5-4	TRBJ1-4	ASSLQGGEKLF
TRBV5-5	TRBJ2-7	ASSLTLEQY
TRBV5-6	TRBJ1-2	ASSRRGFLGYGYT
TRBV6-5	TRBJ2-2	ASSSPRSSTGELF
TRBV7-9	TRBJ2-1	ASSQPGPLGYNEQF
TRBV5-4	TRBJ1-1	ASTLGGDQGNTEAF
TRBV6-5	TRBJ1-2	ASSDPVDYGYT
TRBV11-2	TRBJ2-7	ASSSSDEQY
TRBV9	TRBJ2-1	ASSVAMGPRNEQF
TRBV2	TRBJ2-7	ASSEAFGSNNYEQY
TRBV5-5	TRBJ1-1	ASSRRQGDTEAF
TRBV24-1	TRBJ2-7	ATSRATDSYEQY
TRBV4-2	TRBJ2-1	ASSQTSGSNYNEQF
TRBV7-9	TRBJ1-3	ASSSDLSSGNTIY
TRBV30	TRBJ1-2	ACDPGGANYGYT
TRBV28	TRBJ2-1	ASSHSGRAPYEQF
TRBV5-1	TRBJ1-1	ASSLPREATEAF
TRBV6-1	TRBJ2-5	ASSERGSSWETQY
TRBV7-9	TRBJ1-6	ASSSAASSYNSPLH
TRBV19	TRBJ2-7	ASSKEITYEQY
TRBV7-9	TRBJ1-1	ASSEMNTEAF
TRBV28	TRBJ2-2	ASSLASGRGELF
TRBV28	TRBJ2-5	ASQISEADDEWRRQETQY
TRBV4-1	TRBJ1-2	ASSHQRVANYGYT
TRBV15	TRBJ1-1	ATSRDMRVTEAF
TRBV3-1/TRBV3-2	TRBJ2-1	ASSQGGFDNEQF
TRBV11-2	TRBJ2-1	ASSPGLARDEQF
TRBV18	TRBJ1-5	ASSPIQGNQPQH
TRBV28	TRBJ1-1	ASSYLGTEAF
TRBV30	TRBJ2-7	AWRGARGSSYEQY
TRBV7-2	TRBJ2-7	ASSFQDSWVYEQY
TRBV6-4	TRBJ1-5	ASSEGDSNQPQH
TRBV6-5	TRBJ1-2	ASSFDRAPGGYT
TRBV28	TRBJ2-7	ASSFRLGRGYEQY
TRBV6-1	TRBJ1-1	ASSVTKRLGMNTEAF
TRBV28	TRBJ1-2	ASSFEGADYGYT
TRBV5-1	TRBJ2-5	ASKTGVQETQY
TRBV27	TRBJ2-3	ASSGIAGGSTDTQY
TRBV15	TRBJ1-5	ATSRDPGDQPQH
TRBV24-1	TRBJ2-3	ATSDFKHTDTQY
TRBV5-6	TRBJ2-7	ASSPRQTSYEQY